The 20 T cell receptor beta chains below come from one sample, sequenced in a study of PD-L1 blockade in urothelial cancer. Using immunoSEQ multiplex PCR, the repertoire was profiled, and TCRdb retains in-frame clones only, with some absent. Here the sample spans about 50,000 clones, 80% to 90% being singletons. Sample time point: pretreatment peripheral blood. The material sequenced was PBMCs, taken around atezolizumab (anti-PD-L1) treatment. The receptor source for this set is a man in his 70s with urothelial cancer.

This sequence joins TRBV29-1 and TRBJ2-3; a possible D gene is TRBD2 (6 bases). The CDR3 is 14 amino acids. CDR1 and CDR2 (germline): SQVTM, ANQGSEA. V gave up 6 bases and J gave up 1 base, with 14 bases separating them. CDR3 sequence: CSVSGETGTDTQYF. In nucleotides, the CDR3 is TGCAGCGTCTCGGGGGAGACTGGCACAGATACGCAGTATTTT.

This chain uses TRBV19 with TRBJ2-1; TRBD2 matches at 9 bases. The V gene's germline CDR1 is LNHDA and CDR2 SQIVND (reference sequence). V was pared by 3 bases and J by 12 bases, with 6 bases of the junction left unmatched. This CDR3 is 13 amino acids long. CDR3 in amino acids: CASSMPFSGRQFF. CDR3 DNA sequence: TGTGCCAGTAGTATGCCCTTTAGCGGGAGGCAGTTCTTC. The variable domain in full, completed from reference TRBV19 and TRBJ2-1, reads DGGITQSPKYLFRKEGQNVTLSCEQNLNHDAMYWYRQDPGQGLRLIYYSQIVNDFQKGDIAEGYSVSREKKESFPLTVTSAQKNPTAFYLCASSMPFSGRQFFGPGTRLTVL.

CDR3 DNA sequence: TGCAGCGCCCGGACTAGCGGGAGGACCTACGAGCAGTACTTC. This codes for CSARTSGRTYEQYF. This chain uses TRBV29-1 with TRBJ2-5, with 14 bases identical to TRBD2. The DNA matches TRBJ2-7 better at its end, which makes the J call doubtful. The CDR3 spans 14 residues. Looked up from germline, CDR1 is SQVTM and CDR2 is ANQGSEA.

J is TRBJ1-1 and V is TRBV30; 10 positions match TRBD1. J lost 3 bases, V lost 5 bases, and 3 bases had no gene match. The CDR3 runs 13 residues. CDR1 and CDR2 (germline): GTSNPN, SVGIG (reference sequence). CDR3 nucleotide sequence: TGTGCCTGGTGGACAGGGGGGGACACTGAAGCTTTCTTT. Its translation: CAWWTGGDTEAFF.

This chain connects TRBV7-2 to TRBJ2-7, with unresolved D. Trimming cost V 5 bases and J 5 bases, with 7 bases left between them. This CDR3 is built from 11 residues. The germline V gene has CDR1 SGHTA and CDR2 FQGNSA. CDR3 bases: TGTGCCAGCAGCCCACTCAACGAGCAGTACTTC. Translated, it gives CASSPLNEQYF.

The chain carries TRBV5-4 and TRBJ2-3; D is unclear. V shed 3 bases and J shed 1 base, with 9 bases lying between them. The CDR3 has 14 amino acids. Germline loops: CDR1 SGHNT, CDR2 YYREEE (reference sequence). DNA of the CDR3: TGTGCCAGCAGCTCGCCGGGTCGCACAGATACGCAGTATTTT. This gives the protein CASSSPGRTDTQYF.

This sequence joins TRBV2 and TRBJ1-4, with D uncertain. In germline, CDR1 is SNHLY, CDR2 FYNNEI. V gave up 7 bases and J gave up 5 bases, with 11 bases separating them. CDR3 length equals 13 residues. The CDR3: CASTRGSNEKLFF. The DNA for the CDR3 is TGTGCCAGCACGCGAGGTTCGAATGAAAAACTGTTTTTT.

The chain links TRBV4-2 to TRBJ1-5, with a weak D call TRBD1 (6 bases). Trimming cost V 0 bases and J 6 bases, with 6 bases left between them. The CDR3 sequence is 13 residues long. Germline CDR1 LGHNA, CDR2 YNFKEQ. The chain's CDR3 is CASSQEQGQPQHF. The CDR3 nucleotides read TGTGCCAGCAGCCAAGAACAGGGTCAGCCCCAGCATTTT.

V and J are TRBV30 and TRBJ1-4; D is unclear. Germline loops: CDR1 GTSNPN, CDR2 SVGIG (reference sequence). CDR3 length equals 12 residues. Trimming removed 2 bases from V and 7 bases from J, with 8 bases in between. The CDR3 nucleotides are TGTGCCTGGAGTAGTATGAGTGAAAAACTGTTTTTT. It codes for CAWSSMSEKLFF.

The genes are TRBV7-6 and TRBJ2-2, with 9 bases identical to TRBD2. The CDR3 spans 16 residues. J was trimmed by 4 bases and V by 8 bases; bases with no gene match: 11. In germline, CDR1 is SGHVS, CDR2 FNYEAQ. Here the CDR3 reads CASRVTSGMSTGELFF. CDR3 in DNA: TGTGCCAGCCGGGTGACTAGCGGTATGAGCACCGGGGAGCTGTTTTTT.

V usage is TRBV7-2 and J usage is TRBJ1-2; D gene unclear. Between the trimmed V and J ends, which lost 5 bases and 3 bases, there was a span of 7 bases. Looked up from germline, CDR1 is SGHTA and CDR2 is FQGNSA. The CDR3 loop spans 12 amino acids. CDR3: CASSPRDYGYTF. In DNA, the CDR3 is TGTGCCAGCAGCCCCCGGGACTATGGCTACACCTTC.

The rearrangement links TRBV14 to TRBJ1-1; maybe TRBD1 (6 bases). The V and J ends lost 4 bases and 0 bases respectively, with 18 bases between them. This CDR3 has 17 amino acids. The germline V gene has CDR1 SGHDN and CDR2 FVKESK. CDR3 coding DNA: TGTGCCAGCAGCCCAGTACCTTCACAGGGTATGAACACTGAAGCTTTCTTT. This translates into CASSPVPSQGMNTEAFF.

The chain joins TRBV9 to TRBJ2-1; 7 nucleotides line up with TRBD1. The CDR3 spans 16 residues. V lost 0 bases and J lost 6; bases outside the gene matches: 9. Germline CDR1 and CDR2: SGDLS and YYNGEE. CDR3 nucleotides: TGTGCCAGCAGCGTAGCGGCAGGGGGTCTCGTCAATGAGCAGTTCTTC. It yields the protein CASSVAAGGLVNEQFF.

The CDR3 reads CASMVGGGTDTQYF. The CDR3, as DNA: TGTGCCAGCATGGTCGGAGGGGGCACAGATACGCAGTATTTT. The rearrangement links TRBV2 to TRBJ2-3; D may be TRBD2 (6 bases). The CDR3 contains 14 residues. CDR1 is SNHLY, CDR2 FYNNEI, per germline. V was shortened by 7 bases and J by 1 base, with 12 bases between the two germline ends.

This clone has only one observation. This chain uses TRBV27 with TRBJ1-3, with D possibly TRBD1 on 5 matching bases. Germline lookup yields CDR1 MNHEY and CDR2 SMNVEV (reference sequence). The CDR3 loop spans 15 amino acids. Trimming stripped 2 bases from V and 8 bases from J, with 16 bases between. Here the CDR3 reads CASSLQGSLGDTIYF. In DNA, the CDR3 is TGTGCCAGCAGTTTACAGGGAAGTCTAGGAGACACCATATATTTT.

This sequence joins TRBV27 and TRBJ2-5; a possible D gene is TRBD2 (6 bases). Trimming removed 8 bases from V and 3 bases from J, with 13 bases in between. The CDR3 sequence is 13 residues long. Germline V gene data show CDR1 as MNHEY and CDR2 as SMNVEV (reference sequence). In DNA, the CDR3 is TGTGCCAGCTCGGGACTTGGGGAAGAGACCCAGTACTTC. This sequence encodes CASSGLGEETQYF.

The chain couples TRBV4-3 to TRBJ1-6, with D hard to call. Trimming left V 1 base short and J 8 bases short, with 12 bases between. The CDR3 spans 15 residues. Germline V gives CDR1 LGHNA, CDR2 YSLEER. The CDR3 bases are TGCGCCAGCAGCCAAGGTCCCCGGGTAGATTCACCCCTCCACTTT. It specifies CASSQGPRVDSPLHF.

J is TRBJ1-6 and V is TRBV30; D is ambiguous. Germline V gene data show CDR1 as GTSNPN and CDR2 as SVGIG (reference sequence). This CDR3 has 13 residues. Trimming removed 6 bases at V and 6 bases at J, with 12 bases between. The CDR3 here is CACRVTGNSPLHF. Here the CDR3 DNA reads TGTGCCTGCCGGGTGACTGGTAATTCACCCCTCCACTTT.

The chain recombines TRBV7-3 with TRBJ2-3; weak D call: TRBD1 (7 bases). Deletions cut 3 bases from V and 1 base from J, with 8 bases between. The germline gives CDR1 SGHTA, CDR2 FQGTGA. This CDR3 region has 14 residues. The CDR3 DNA is TGTGCCAGCAGCTTCAGGGGGGGCACAGATACGCAGTATTTT. Protein product: CASSFRGGTDTQYF.

The V gene is TRBV4-1, the J gene TRBJ1-1; D remains unclear. The CDR3 consists of 14 residues. Trimming pared 1 base from V and 0 bases from J, leaving 6 bases between. Germline V gene sequence: CDR1 MGHRA, CDR2 YSYEKL. CDR3: CASSQVNLNTEAFF. The CDR3 nucleotides are TGCGCCAGCAGCCAAGTCAACTTGAACACTGAAGCTTTCTTT.